This TCR beta chain was observed in a study of T cells after yellow fever vaccination. This clonotype was observed at least ten times. The V gene's germline CDR1 is MNHEY and CDR2 SMNVEV (reference sequence). The CDR3 is 15 amino acids. V gave up 7 bases and J gave up 2 bases, with 16 bases separating them. In TCRdb, the 5' RACE reads were re-called with MiXCR into one record per CDR3 protein. The sample shows 310,000 or so distinct CDR3 sequences, more than 3% of them seen only once. J is TRBJ2-3 and V is TRBV27; D is unresolved. The TCR originated in a man aged 18 to 30 who received the YFV17D yellow fever vaccine. Sequenced here: PBMCs, sampled on the day of the yellow fever booster vaccination. The CDR3 region has the DNA TGTGCCAGCATGAGGCGGAGCCAGTACACAGATACGCAGTATTTT. Encoded protein: CASMRRSQYTDTQYF.